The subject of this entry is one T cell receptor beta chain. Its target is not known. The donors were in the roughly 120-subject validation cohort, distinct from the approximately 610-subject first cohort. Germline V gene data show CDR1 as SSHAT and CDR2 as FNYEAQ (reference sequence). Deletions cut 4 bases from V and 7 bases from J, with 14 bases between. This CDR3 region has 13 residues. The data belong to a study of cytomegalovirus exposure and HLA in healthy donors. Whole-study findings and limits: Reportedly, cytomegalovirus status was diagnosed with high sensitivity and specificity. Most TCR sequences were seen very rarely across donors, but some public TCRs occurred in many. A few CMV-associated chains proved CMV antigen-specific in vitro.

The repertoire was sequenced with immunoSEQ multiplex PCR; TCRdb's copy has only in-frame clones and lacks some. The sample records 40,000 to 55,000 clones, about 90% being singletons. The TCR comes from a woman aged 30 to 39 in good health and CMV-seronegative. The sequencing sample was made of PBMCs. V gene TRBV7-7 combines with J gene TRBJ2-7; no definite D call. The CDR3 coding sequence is TGTGCCAGCAGCTCCGACTTGTACGCGGAGCAGTACTTC. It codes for CASSSDLYAEQYF.